This T cell receptor (beta chain) was documented in a study of T cell responses to AZD1222 COVID-19 vaccine. General study points: Researchers report vaccine-associated CD4 TCRs spanning spike, with dominance at 160-218 and 743-854. Nearly half of spike-specific TCRs reportedly go after variant regions that carry no mutations.

As to this clone: Its target is not known.

The table came from immunoSEQ multiplex PCR; TCRdb's copy has only in-frame clones and leaves some out. The sample has approximately 180,000 clones; about 89% are singletons. This TCR derives from an adult in good health. The starting material was peripheral blood, obtained on day 0 of AZD1222 vaccination.

CDR3 DNA sequence: TGTGCCAGCACCGCCCCCACCGGGGAGCTGTTTTTT. Translation: CASTAPTGELFF. This chain uses TRBV28 with TRBJ2-2, with D unresolved. This CDR3 is built from 12 residues. V was pared by 7 bases and J by 4 bases, with 7 bases between. Germline lookup yields CDR1 MDHEN and CDR2 SYDVKM.